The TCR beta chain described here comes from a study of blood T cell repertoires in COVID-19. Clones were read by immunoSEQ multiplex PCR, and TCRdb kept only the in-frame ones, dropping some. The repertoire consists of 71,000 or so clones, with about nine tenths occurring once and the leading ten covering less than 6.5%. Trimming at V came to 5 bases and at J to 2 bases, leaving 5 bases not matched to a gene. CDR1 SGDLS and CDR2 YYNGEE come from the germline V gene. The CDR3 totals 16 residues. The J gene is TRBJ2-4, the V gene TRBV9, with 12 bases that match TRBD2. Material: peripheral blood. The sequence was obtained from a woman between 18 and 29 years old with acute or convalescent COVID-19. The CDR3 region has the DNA TGTGCCAGCAGTGACCGGACTAGCGGGACCAAAAACATTCAGTACTTC. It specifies CASSDRTSGTKNIQYF.